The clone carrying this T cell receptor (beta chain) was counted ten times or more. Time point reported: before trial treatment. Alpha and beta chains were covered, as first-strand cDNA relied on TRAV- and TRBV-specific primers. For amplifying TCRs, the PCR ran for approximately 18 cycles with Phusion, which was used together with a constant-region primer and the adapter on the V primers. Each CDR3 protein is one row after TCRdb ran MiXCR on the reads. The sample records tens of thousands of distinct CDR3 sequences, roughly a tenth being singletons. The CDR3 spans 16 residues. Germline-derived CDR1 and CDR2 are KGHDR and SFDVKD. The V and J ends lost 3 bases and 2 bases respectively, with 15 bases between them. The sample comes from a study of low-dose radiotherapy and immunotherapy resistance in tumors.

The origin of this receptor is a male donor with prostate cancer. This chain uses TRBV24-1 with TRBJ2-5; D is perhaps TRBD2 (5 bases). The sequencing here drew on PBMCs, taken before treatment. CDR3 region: CATSDPAGNGQETQYF. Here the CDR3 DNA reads TGTGCCACCAGTGATCCTGCCGGGAACGGACAAGAGACCCAGTACTTC.